This T cell receptor (beta chain) derives from a study of blood T cell repertoires in COVID-19. This clone was seen just once. Individuals drawn from some 25 US areas were roughly 18 to 95 years old. Each participant's cohort was designated according to participant-reported clinical history. With 5 bases removed from V and 2 bases from J, the gap between germline ends came to 14 bases. The germline V gene has CDR1 MGHRA and CDR2 YSYEKL. The CDR3 length is 15 residues. TCRdb's table, derived via immunoSEQ multiplex PCR, lists solely in-frame clones and lacks some. The table includes roughly 500,000 clones, approximately 88% detected once.

The genes are TRBV4-1 and TRBJ2-3, with a weak D call TRBD2 (7 bases). This receptor was taken from a woman aged 40-49 years who had recovered from COVID-19. The sample was PBMCs or T cells enriched from blood (not recorded which). CDR3 sequence: CASSGGAGNTDTQYF. The CDR3 coding sequence is TGCGCCAGCAGCGGGGGGGCAGGTAACACAGATACGCAGTATTTT.